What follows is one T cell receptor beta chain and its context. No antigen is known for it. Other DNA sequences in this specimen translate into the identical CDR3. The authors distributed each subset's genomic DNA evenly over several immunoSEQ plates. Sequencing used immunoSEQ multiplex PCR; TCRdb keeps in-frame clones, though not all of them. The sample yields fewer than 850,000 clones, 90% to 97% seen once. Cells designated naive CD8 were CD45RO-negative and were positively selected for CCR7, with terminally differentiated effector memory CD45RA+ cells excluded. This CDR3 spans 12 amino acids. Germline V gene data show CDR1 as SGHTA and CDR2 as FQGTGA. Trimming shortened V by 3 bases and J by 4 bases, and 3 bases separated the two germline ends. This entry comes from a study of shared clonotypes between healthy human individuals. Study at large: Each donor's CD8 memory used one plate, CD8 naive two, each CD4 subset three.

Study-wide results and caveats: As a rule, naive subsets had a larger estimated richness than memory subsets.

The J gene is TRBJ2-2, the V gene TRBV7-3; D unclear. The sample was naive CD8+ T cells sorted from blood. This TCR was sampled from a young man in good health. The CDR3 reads CASSFGTGELFF. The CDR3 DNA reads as TGTGCCAGCAGCTTCGGCACCGGGGAGCTGTTTTTT.